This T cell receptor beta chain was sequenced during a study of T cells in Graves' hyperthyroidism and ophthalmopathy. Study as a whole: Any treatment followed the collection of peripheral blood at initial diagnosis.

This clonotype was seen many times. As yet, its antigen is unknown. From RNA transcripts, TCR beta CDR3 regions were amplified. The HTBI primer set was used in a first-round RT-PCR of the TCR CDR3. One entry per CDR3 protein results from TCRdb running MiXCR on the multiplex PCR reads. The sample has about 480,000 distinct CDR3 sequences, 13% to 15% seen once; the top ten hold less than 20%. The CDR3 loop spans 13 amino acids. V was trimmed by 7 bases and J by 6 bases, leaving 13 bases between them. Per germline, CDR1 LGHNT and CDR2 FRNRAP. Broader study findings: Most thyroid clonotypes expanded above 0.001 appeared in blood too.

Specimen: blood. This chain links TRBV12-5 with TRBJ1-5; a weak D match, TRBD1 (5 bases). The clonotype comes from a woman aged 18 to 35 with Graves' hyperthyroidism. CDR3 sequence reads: CASALGVGQPQHF. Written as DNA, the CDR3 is TGTGCTAGTGCCCTGGGGGTTGGTCAGCCCCAGCATTTT.